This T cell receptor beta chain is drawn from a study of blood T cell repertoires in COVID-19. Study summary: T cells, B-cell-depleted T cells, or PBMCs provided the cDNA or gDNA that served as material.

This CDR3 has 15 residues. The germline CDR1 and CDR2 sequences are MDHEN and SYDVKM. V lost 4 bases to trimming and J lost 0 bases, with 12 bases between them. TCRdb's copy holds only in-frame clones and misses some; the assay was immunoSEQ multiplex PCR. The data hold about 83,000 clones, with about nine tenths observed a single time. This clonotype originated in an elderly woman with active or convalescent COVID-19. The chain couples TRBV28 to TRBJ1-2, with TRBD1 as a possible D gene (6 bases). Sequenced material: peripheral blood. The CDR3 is CASSSPDRANYGYTF. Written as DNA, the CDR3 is TGTGCCAGCAGTTCCCCGGACAGAGCTAACTATGGCTACACCTTC.